Below are 23 T cell receptor beta chains sequenced from a single sample in a study of shared clonotypes between healthy human individuals. Produced via immunoSEQ multiplex PCR; TCRdb's table is partial and in-frame only. The top ten hold approximately 1.2% of the sample, which has about 2 million clones, approximately 95% seen once. Naive CD8 cells comprised CD45RO-negative, CCR7-positively selected cells, excluding terminally differentiated effector memory CD45RA+ cells. The sequencing input was naive CD8+ T cells sorted from blood. The receptors were sampled from a man between 18 and 29 years old in good health.

Comments on this clone: One end of the junction is discordant with germline, which a read error may explain. V usage is TRBV30 and J usage is TRBJ2-1; 7 bases match TRBD2. This CDR3 spans 13 amino acids. The germline CDR1 and CDR2 sequences are GTSNPN and SVGIG (reference sequence). The CDR3 DNA follows: TGTGCCTGGAGTGACCCACACCGGGACTACCCGATCTTC. This gives the protein CAWSDPHRDYPIF.

This chain uses TRBV6-1 with TRBJ1-5; a possible D gene is TRBD1 (5 bases). V was shortened by 1 base and J by 2 bases, with 6 bases between the two germline ends. CDR1 and CDR2 (germline): MNHNS, SASEGT. The CDR3 contains 14 residues. The chain's CDR3 is CASSEGDRNQPQHF. For the CDR3, the DNA is TGTGCCAGCAGTGAAGGGGACCGCAATCAGCCCCAGCATTTT.

The gene calls are TRBV9 and TRBJ2-1; TRBD2 aligns across 7 bases. The CDR3 length is 17 residues. Per the germline V gene, CDR1 is SGDLS and CDR2 is YYNGEE. V dropped 2 bases and J dropped 0; count of bases not matched to a gene: 8. The CDR3 spells CASSVPSGGSSYNEQFF. CDR3 DNA sequence: TGTGCCAGCAGCGTTCCTAGCGGTGGGAGCTCCTACAATGAGCAGTTCTTC.

This clone showed up just a few times. The sample holds other DNA sequences that translate to the same CDR3. The V call is TRBV6-5, the J call TRBJ1-2, with D tentatively TRBD1 (6 bases). Germline V gives CDR1 MNHEY, CDR2 SVGAGI. CDR3 size: 13 residues. V lost 0 bases and J 5 bases, leaving 7 bases between the germline ends. The chain's CDR3 is CASSYSQGYGYTF. The CDR3 bases are TGTGCCAGCAGTTACTCACAGGGTTATGGCTACACCTTC.

This clone has only one observation. The rearrangement uses TRBV6-5 and TRBJ2-1; D is undetermined. Germline V gives CDR1 MNHEY, CDR2 SVGAGI. V lost 4 bases and J lost 5, with 9 bases in between. This CDR3 is built from 13 residues. The CDR3 loop is CASSSSVDNEQFF. The CDR3 coding sequence is TGTGCCAGCAGTTCGAGCGTTGACAATGAGCAGTTCTTC.

V and J are TRBV4-1 and TRBJ2-5, with TRBD1 matching over 7 bases. The junction had 10 bases not matched to a gene; V was cut back by 1 base and J by 5 bases. The CDR3 runs to 16 residues. Germline CDR1 reads MGHRA; CDR2 reads YSYEKL. The CDR3 region is CASSQAKTGTEETQYF. The DNA for the CDR3 is TGCGCCAGCAGCCAAGCCAAGACAGGGACGGAGGAGACCCAGTACTTC.

The J gene is TRBJ2-1, the V gene TRBV11-2; D may be TRBD2 (5 bases). The CDR3 covers 14 residues. Looked up from germline, CDR1 is SGHAT and CDR2 is FQNNGV. V lost 0 bases to trimming and J lost 9 bases, with 12 bases between them. This CDR3 reads CASSLEGLGLEQFF. The CDR3, as DNA: TGTGCCAGCAGCTTAGAGGGCCTAGGACTTGAGCAGTTCTTC.

As concerns this clone: The same CDR3 is also encoded by other DNA sequences in this sample. J is TRBJ2-7 and V is TRBV18; 13 bases match TRBD2. V lost 0 bases and J lost 4; bases outside the gene matches: 0. This CDR3 is 15 amino acids long. The germline V gene encodes CDR1 KGHSH and CDR2 LQKENI. CDR3 sequence reads: CASSPPGLAGYEQYF. CDR3 DNA sequence: TGTGCCAGCTCACCACCGGGACTAGCGGGGTACGAGCAGTACTTC.

This clone was recorded only once. The rearrangement links TRBV6-4 to TRBJ2-1; TRBD2 matches at 8 bases. The CDR3 length is 13 residues. Germline CDR1 and CDR2: MRHNA and SNTAGT. V lost 8 bases, J lost 4 bases, and 4 bases stayed unmatched. The CDR3 loop is CASQKRGYNEQFF. CDR3 in DNA: TGTGCCAGCCAAAAGCGGGGGTACAATGAGCAGTTCTTC.

The chain uses TRBV4-3 and TRBJ2-7; 11 bases map to TRBD2. J gave up 3 bases and V 3 bases, and 7 bases lay outside the gene matches. Germline CDR1 LGHNA, CDR2 YSLEER. The CDR3 loop spans 16 amino acids. The CDR3 loop is CASSQFLAGGHYEQYF. The CDR3 DNA reads as TGCGCCAGCAGCCAGTTCCTAGCGGGAGGCCACTACGAGCAGTACTTC.

The V call is TRBV2, the J call TRBJ1-4; D might be TRBD1 (5 bases). V was trimmed by 8 bases and J by 4 bases, leaving 11 bases between them. Germline CDR1 is SNHLY and CDR2 is FYNNEI. The CDR3 extends over 13 amino acids. CDR3 sequence: CASAQVFNEKLFF. The CDR3 DNA follows: TGTGCCAGCGCACAGGTATTTAATGAAAAACTGTTTTTT.

Notes on this clone: Different DNA sequences within this sample yield the same CDR3. This chain joins TRBV11-2 and TRBJ2-7, with 8 bases identical to TRBD1. V trimming: 1 base; J trimming: 2 bases; junction bases outside the gene matches: 4. The CDR3 is 15 amino acids. Germline lookup yields CDR1 SGHAT and CDR2 FQNNGV. The CDR3 DNA is TGTGCCAGCAGCTTAGGGCAGGGGGCCACCTACGAGCAGTACTTC. Protein sequence: CASSLGQGATYEQYF.

As concerns this clone: Other DNA sequences in this sample translate to the same CDR3. The V and J genes are TRBV10-3 and TRBJ2-7; the D call may be TRBD1 or TRBD2 (5 bases each). From germline, CDR1 is ENHRY and CDR2 SYGVKD. V lost 6 bases to trimming and J lost 0 bases, with 12 bases between them. This CDR3 comprises 14 residues. The CDR3 sequence: CAIRDAGASYEQYF. CDR3 bases: TGTGCCATCAGGGACGCCGGGGCCTCCTACGAGCAGTACTTC.

V is TRBV5-1 and J is TRBJ2-2, with D perhaps matching TRBD2 (5 bases). Germline V lookup: CDR1 SGHRS, CDR2 YFSETQ. The CDR3 covers 15 residues. V was pared by 3 bases and J by 7 bases, with 16 bases between. In DNA, the CDR3 is TGCGCCAGCAGCTGGACGGATGACGGGGTCGGGGAGCTGTTTTTT. Amino acid sequence: CASSWTDDGVGELFF.

Note on this clone: This same CDR3 is encoded by further DNA sequences in the sample. The chain employs TRBV6-1 and TRBJ1-5; tentative D call: TRBD1 (5 bases). Germline V CDR1 and CDR2: MNHNS, SASEGT. CDR3 length equals 15 residues. V lost 3 bases and J lost 0, with 9 bases in between. The CDR3 here is CASSEGPYSNQPQHF. CDR3 bases: TGTGCCAGCAGTGAGGGGCCGTATAGCAATCAGCCCCAGCATTTT.

The chain couples TRBV11-2 to TRBJ2-1; 9 bases align to TRBD2. Unmatched junction bases numbered 9, after V lost 4 bases and J lost 8 bases. In germline, CDR1 is SGHAT, CDR2 FQNNGV. The CDR3 totals 15 residues. CDR3 sequence (DNA): TGTGCCAGCAGCTCTACTGCTAGCGGGATAGATGAGCAGTTCTTC. It is translated as CASSSTASGIDEQFF.

The J gene is TRBJ2-3, the V gene TRBV11-2; possibly TRBD2 for D (5 bases). This CDR3 comprises 15 residues. Germline loops: CDR1 SGHAT, CDR2 FQNNGV. V lost 5 bases and J lost 2, with 14 bases in between. In DNA, the CDR3 is TGTGCCAGCAGCCCTGAGGCCGGGGACACAGATACGCAGTATTTT. Its protein is CASSPEAGDTDTQYF. Drawing the rest from reference TRBV11-2 and TRBJ2-3, the complete variable domain is EAGVAQSPRYKIIEKRQSVAFWCNPISGHATLYWYQQILGQGPKLLIQFQNNGVVDDSQLPKDRFSAERLKGVDSTLKIQPAKLEDSAVYLCASSPEAGDTDTQYFGPGTRLTVL.

V usage is TRBV28 and J usage is TRBJ2-2; no definite D call. CDR1 is MDHEN, CDR2 SYDVKM, per germline. V lost 4 bases to trimming and J lost 2 bases, with 11 bases between them. The CDR3 has 15 residues. The chain's CDR3 is CASSSSFTNTGELFF. CDR3 coding DNA: TGTGCCAGCAGTTCCTCCTTTACTAACACCGGGGAGCTGTTTTTT.

For this clone: Other DNA sequences in the same sample also yield this CDR3. The chain links TRBV6-5 to TRBJ2-2; weak D call: TRBD2 (5 bases). The V end lost 3 bases, the J end lost 4 bases, and 9 bases lay between the germline ends. CDR1 is MNHEY, CDR2 SVGAGI, per germline. The CDR3 runs 14 residues. This CDR3 reads CASSYTEGTGELFF. The DNA for the CDR3 is TGTGCCAGCAGTTATACAGAGGGCACCGGGGAGCTGTTTTTT.

The V gene is TRBV27, the J gene TRBJ1-2, with D perhaps TRBD1 (6 bases). V shed 6 bases and J shed 7 bases, with 18 bases lying between them. There are 14 residues in the CDR3. CDR1 is MNHEY and CDR2 is SMNVEV in the germline V gene (reference sequence). The CDR3 region is CASSRTGGQTGYTF. CDR3 in DNA: TGTGCCAGCAGCCGCACTGGAGGACAGACTGGCTACACCTTC.

The table lists this clone with a few counts. The V call is TRBV4-1, the J call TRBJ2-1, with 14 bases lining up with TRBD2. V lost 4 bases and J lost 7; bases outside the gene matches: 3. The CDR3 covers 15 residues. Germline CDR1 and CDR2: MGHRA and YSYEKL. CDR3 sequence: CASSPWTSGGNEQFF. The CDR3 DNA reads TGCGCCAGCAGCCCATGGACTAGCGGGGGGAATGAGCAGTTCTTC.

The V call is TRBV28, the J call TRBJ1-6; D remains unclear. Trimming took off 7 bases at V and 7 bases at J, with 17 bases between the two ends. The CDR3 has 15 residues. Germline loops: CDR1 MDHEN, CDR2 SYDVKM. The CDR3 DNA is TGTGCCAGCACTTTTGGAATGGGGTCGAATTCACCCCTCCACTTT. Translated: CASTFGMGSNSPLHF.

As regards this clone: Other DNA sequences in this sample translate to the same CDR3. The chain is built from TRBV5-1 and TRBJ2-1; D is unclear. This CDR3 comprises 12 residues. Germline CDR1 SGHRS, CDR2 YFSETQ. Trimming removed 1 base at V and 7 bases at J, with 6 bases between. CDR3 protein: CASSLLGNEQFF. CDR3 nucleotide sequence: TGCGCCAGCAGCTTGTTAGGGAATGAGCAGTTCTTC.